These 30 T cell receptor beta chains were sequenced from one sample in a study of shared clonotypes between healthy human individuals. Using immunoSEQ multiplex PCR, the repertoire was profiled, and TCRdb retains in-frame clones only, with some absent. Of 110,000 or so clones in the sample, about 71% are singletons; the top ten hold 24%. Sequenced material: memory CD8+ T cells sorted from blood. The subset here: CD45RO+ cells pooled with CCR7-negative TemRA cells. The receptor source for this set is a woman aged 30 to 39 in good health.

The chain recombines TRBV6-4 with TRBJ1-5, with a weak D call TRBD1 (6 bases). Trimming cost V 8 bases and J 7 bases, with 15 bases left between them. The CDR3 has 13 amino acids. From germline, CDR1 is MRHNA and CDR2 SNTAGT. The CDR3 DNA reads TGTGCCAGCGAAGAACAGGGTGGGCAGCCCCAGCATTTT. This translates into CASEEQGGQPQHF.

This clone was detected only a few times. The chain combines TRBV6-5 with TRBJ1-1, with D possibly TRBD1 on 5 matching bases. Trimming took 2 bases from V and 1 from J, leaving 8 bases between them. From germline, CDR1 is MNHEY and CDR2 SVGAGI. The CDR3 is 14 amino acids. The CDR3 loop reads CASSYGGWNTEAFF. DNA of the CDR3: TGTGCCAGCAGTTACGGGGGATGGAACACTGAAGCTTTCTTT.

Here the CDR3 reads CASSDTGVNQPQHF. CDR3 bases: TGTGCCAGCAGCGATACAGGTGTGAATCAGCCCCAGCATTTT. The gene calls are TRBV7-9 and TRBJ1-5, with D possibly being TRBD1 (5 bases). Germline CDR1 and CDR2: SEHNR and FQNEAQ (reference sequence). The V gene lost 5 bases and the J gene lost 4 bases, with 12 bases spanning the gap. The length of the CDR3 is 14 residues.

The DNA for the CDR3 is TGTGCCAGCAGCGTAGGGGCAGGTCAGCCCCAGCATTTT. Amino acid sequence: CASSVGAGQPQHF. The genes are TRBV9 and TRBJ1-5; D is unresolved. The CDR3 spans 13 residues. The germline V gene encodes CDR1 SGDLS and CDR2 YYNGEE. The V end lost 0 bases, the J end lost 6 bases, and 7 bases lay between the germline ends.

The CDR3 bases are TGTGCCAGTACAGGGGGTGAAAAACTGTTTTTT. It specifies CASTGGEKLFF. The V gene is TRBV2, the J gene TRBJ1-4; TRBD1 matches at 8 bases. Trimming took 9 bases from V and 7 from J; bases not matched to a gene: 1. CDR1 and CDR2 (germline): SNHLY, FYNNEI. The CDR3 has 11 residues.

This chain links TRBV5-4 with TRBJ2-1, with D possibly being TRBD2 (6 bases). The CDR3 consists of 17 residues. V lost 4 bases, J lost 7 bases, and 24 bases lay in between. Germline CDR1 is SGHNT and CDR2 is YYREEE (reference sequence). The CDR3 protein is CASSKYQAGIYKNEQFF. The CDR3 DNA is TGTGCCAGCAGCAAGTACCAGGCGGGAATCTATAAGAATGAGCAGTTCTTC.

V usage is TRBV27 and J usage is TRBJ2-7; possibly TRBD1 for D (7 bases). This CDR3 has 12 amino acids. V lost 8 bases and J lost 6, with 14 bases in between. Germline CDR1 MNHEY, CDR2 SMNVEV (reference sequence). The chain's CDR3 is CASGGGGFEQYF. In nucleotides, the CDR3 is TGTGCCAGCGGAGGAGGGGGCTTCGAGCAGTACTTC.

The chain links TRBV9 to TRBJ1-1; D is undetermined. V shed 0 bases and J shed 1 base, with 7 bases lying between them. This CDR3 contains 14 residues. Germline loops: CDR1 SGDLS, CDR2 YYNGEE. In DNA, the CDR3 is TGTGCCAGCAGCGTAGGGGGATCGAACACTGAAGCTTTCTTT. Its protein product is CASSVGGSNTEAFF.

The rearrangement links TRBV6-1 to TRBJ1-5; the D gene is possibly TRBD1 (5 bases). The V end was cut by 4 bases, the J end by 3 bases, with 16 bases between. Germline lookup yields CDR1 MNHNS and CDR2 SASEGT. The length of the CDR3 is 16 residues. The CDR3 DNA follows: TGTGCCAGCAGTGTCGGGGCGGCCACCTCCAATCAGCCCCAGCATTTT. This codes for CASSVGAATSNQPQHF.

CDR3 nucleotide sequence: TGTGCCAGCAGTTTAGACCAGGTTAACACTGAAGCTTTCTTT. It is translated as CASSLDQVNTEAFF. V usage is TRBV28 and J usage is TRBJ1-1; the D is unclear. The CDR3 sequence is 14 residues long. V was pared by 2 bases and J by 2 bases, with 9 bases between. Germline CDR1 is MDHEN and CDR2 is SYDVKM.

The chain combines TRBV2 with TRBJ1-1; D is possibly TRBD1 (6 bases). CDR1 is SNHLY, CDR2 FYNNEI, per germline. Deletions cut 3 bases from V and 4 bases from J, with 12 bases between. The length of the CDR3 is 14 residues. CDR3 nucleotide sequence: TGTGCCAGCAGTGAGGGAAGGGGGTTCACTGAAGCTTTCTTT. It is translated as CASSEGRGFTEAFF.

V is TRBV27 and J is TRBJ2-4; D is uncertain. The CDR3 loop spans 13 amino acids. Trimming cost V 6 bases and J 0 bases, with 6 bases left between them. The germline CDR1 and CDR2 sequences are MNHEY and SMNVEV (reference sequence). Here the CDR3 reads CASSPSAKNIQYF. Written as DNA, the CDR3 is TGTGCCAGCAGCCCTTCAGCCAAAAACATTCAGTACTTC.

In its sample, this clone was seen many times. The chain joins TRBV6-1 to TRBJ2-1, with unresolved D. The V gene's germline CDR1 is MNHNS and CDR2 SASEGT. The V end was cut by 3 bases, the J end by 10 bases, with 16 bases between. The CDR3 sequence is 14 residues long. CDR3 in DNA: TGTGCCAGCAGTGATTCGGCAGAAGGTGAAGAGCAGTTCTTC. It yields the protein CASSDSAEGEEQFF.

This clone was seen at least ten times. This chain joins TRBV25-1 and TRBJ2-7, with 7 bases aligning to TRBD2. Germline CDR1 MGHDK, CDR2 SYGVNS. CDR3 size: 15 residues. J lost 5 bases, V lost 4 bases, and 11 bases had no gene match. CDR3 region: CASSGTETSNHEQYF. CDR3 coding DNA: TGTGCCAGCAGTGGAACGGAGACTAGCAATCACGAGCAGTACTTC.

The gene calls are TRBV7-6 and TRBJ2-3; D unresolved. V was pared by 1 base and J by 4 bases, with 3 bases between. Germline lookup yields CDR1 SGHVS and CDR2 FNYEAQ. The CDR3 spans 12 residues. CDR3 in amino acids: CASSLVPDTQYF. In DNA form, the CDR3 reads TGTGCCAGCAGCTTAGTTCCAGATACGCAGTATTTT.

The chain recombines TRBV7-9 with TRBJ1-2; 9 bases match TRBD1. Germline lookup yields CDR1 SEHNR and CDR2 FQNEAQ (reference sequence). Trimming cost V 4 bases and J 7 bases; bases outside gene matches: 7. The CDR3 runs 14 residues. CDR3 coding DNA: TGTGCCAGCAGCTCACCGGGACAGGGCCCTGGCTACACCTTC. Residues: CASSSPGQGPGYTF.

CDR3 residues: CASSEDGQLNEKLFF. DNA for the CDR3: TGTGCCAGCAGTGAAGATGGGCAGCTTAATGAAAAACTGTTTTTT. V is TRBV6-1 and J is TRBJ1-4, with D unclear. Per the germline V gene, CDR1 is MNHNS and CDR2 is SASEGT. The CDR3 runs to 15 residues. V was clipped by 1 base and J by 4 bases, with 10 bases between them.

The chain combines TRBV25-1 with TRBJ2-3; 7 nucleotides agree with TRBD1. The V and J ends lost 3 bases and 0 bases, in that order; junction bases with no gene match: 9. The CDR3 runs 17 residues. The germline V gene has CDR1 MGHDK and CDR2 SYGVNS. Here the CDR3 reads CASSETTGDPSTDTQYF. In DNA, the CDR3 is TGTGCCAGCAGTGAGACTACAGGGGACCCTAGCACAGATACGCAGTATTTT.

The J gene is TRBJ2-3, the V gene TRBV10-3; TRBD2 matches at 10 bases. Germline assignment: CDR1 ENHRY and CDR2 SYGVKD. The junction had 7 bases not matched to a gene; V was cut back by 9 bases and J by 4 bases. The CDR3 length is 14 residues. The CDR3 sequence is CAIALAGDPDTQYF. The CDR3 nucleotides are TGTGCCATAGCCCTAGCGGGAGATCCAGATACGCAGTATTTT.

The table lists this clone with many counts. V usage is TRBV15 and J usage is TRBJ2-3; TRBD2 matches 8 bases. CDR1 and CDR2 from the germline V gene are LNHNV and YYDKDF (reference sequence). Trimming cost V 4 bases and J 0 bases; bases outside gene matches: 6. The CDR3 spans 16 residues. The CDR3, as DNA: TGTGCCACCAGCACTATACTAGCGGAAAGCACAGATACGCAGTATTTT. Encoded protein: CATSTILAESTDTQYF. The full variable domain, rest sourced from reference TRBV15 and TRBJ2-3, is DAMVIQNPRYQVTQFGKPVTLSCSQTLNHNVMYWYQQKSSQAPKLLFHYYDKDFNNEADTPDNFQSRRPNTSFCFLDIRSPGLGDTAMYLCATSTILAESTDTQYFGPGTRLTVL.

V gene TRBV2 combines with J gene TRBJ2-2, with 8 bases matching TRBD2. V dropped 4 bases and J dropped 3; count of bases not matched to a gene: 7. The germline gives CDR1 SNHLY, CDR2 FYNNEI. CDR3 length: 16 residues. In nucleotides, the CDR3 is TGTGCCAGCAGTGCTACAGCGGGAGTTGACACCGGGGAGCTGTTTTTT. Translated: CASSATAGVDTGELFF.

V gene TRBV25-1 combines with J gene TRBJ1-1, with TRBD1 matching over 8 bases. The junction had 10 bases not matched to a gene; V was cut back by 4 bases and J by 3 bases. This CDR3 spans 16 amino acids. Looked up from germline, CDR1 is MGHDK and CDR2 is SYGVNS. The CDR3 region has the DNA TGTGCCAGCAGTGGAGGCCGGGACAGGAGTCACACTGAAGCTTTCTTT. The encoded protein is CASSGGRDRSHTEAFF. The whole variable domain, filled in from reference TRBV25-1 and TRBJ1-1, reads EADIYQTPRYLVIGTGKKITLECSQTMGHDKMYWYQQDPGMELHLIHYSYGVNSTEKGDLSSESTVSRIRTEHFPLTLESARPSHTSQYLCASSGGRDRSHTEAFFGQGTRLTVV.

This clone has only a few counts. Just one base apart from a much larger clone, this may be a read error. Other DNA sequences in the same sample also yield this CDR3. The chain combines TRBV6-4 with TRBJ2-1; 12 positions agree with TRBD2. This CDR3 spans 14 amino acids. The germline V gene has CDR1 MRHNA and CDR2 SNTAGT. Losses at the gene ends were 2 bases for V and 7 bases for J; bases not matched to a gene: 0. The CDR3 nucleotides read TGTGCCAGCAGTGACGGGACTAGCGGGAATGAGCAGTTCTTC. It yields the protein CASSDGTSGNEQFF.

There are a few counts of this clone. The chain recombines TRBV5-5 with TRBJ2-7; the D is unclear. Deletions cut 2 bases from V and 2 bases from J, with 8 bases between. Germline lookup yields CDR1 SGHKS and CDR2 YYEKEE (reference sequence). The CDR3 totals 13 residues. CDR3 sequence reads: CASSLGIPYEQYF. As DNA, the CDR3 is TGTGCCAGCAGCTTAGGGATTCCCTACGAGCAGTACTTC.

The rearrangement uses TRBV15 and TRBJ2-7, with 10 bases fitting TRBD2. The V gene's germline CDR1 is LNHNV and CDR2 YYDKDF (reference sequence). V gave up 6 bases and J gave up 2 bases; unmatched junction bases: 7. The CDR3 contains 15 residues. CDR3: CATRSTSGRPYEQYF. CDR3 nucleotides: TGTGCCACCAGATCGACTAGCGGGCGTCCCTACGAGCAGTACTTC.

This clone was counted only a few times. The chain couples TRBV19 to TRBJ1-1, with D unresolved. CDR3 length equals 13 residues. Germline CDR1 and CDR2: LNHDA and SQIVND (reference sequence). Deletions cut 2 bases from V and 6 bases from J, with 10 bases between. The chain's CDR3 is CASSIWQAAEAFF. The CDR3 DNA reads TGTGCCAGTAGTATATGGCAAGCGGCTGAAGCTTTCTTT.

This clone was detected a few times. V usage is TRBV30 and J usage is TRBJ1-1, with no clear D. The V end lost 0 bases, the J end lost 3 bases, and 8 bases lay between the germline ends. Germline V lookup: CDR1 GTSNPN, CDR2 SVGIG (reference sequence). The CDR3 loop spans 13 amino acids. The CDR3 DNA is TGTGCCTGGAGTGTACACTGGGACACTGAAGCTTTCTTT. This codes for CAWSVHWDTEAFF.

The rearrangement uses TRBV20-1 and TRBJ1-2, with no clear D. CDR3 length: 9 amino acids. CDR1 and CDR2 from the germline V gene are DFQATT and SNEGSKA (reference sequence). V was pared by 2 bases and J by 11 bases, with 6 bases between. CDR3 sequence reads: CSARTWYTF. The CDR3 bases are TGCAGTGCTAGAACTTGGTACACCTTC.

The chain couples TRBV5-1 to TRBJ1-1; TRBD1 might be the D (6 bases). The CDR3 has 13 amino acids. CDR1 and CDR2 from the germline V gene are SGHRS and YFSETQ. V was shortened by 3 bases and J by 5 bases, with 11 bases between the two germline ends. CDR3 in DNA: TGCGCCAGCAGCTGGGGAGACAGGACTGAAGCTTTCTTT. This translates into CASSWGDRTEAFF.

CDR3 in amino acids: CASITGTPARDEQFF. Written as DNA, the CDR3 is TGTGCCAGCATTACCGGGACCCCCGCCCGCGATGAGCAGTTCTTC. This rearrangement joins TRBV28 to TRBJ2-1; D may be TRBD1 or TRBD2 (5 bases each). Trimming removed 7 bases from V and 8 bases from J, with 21 bases in between. Germline V gives CDR1 MDHEN, CDR2 SYDVKM. This CDR3 contains 15 residues.